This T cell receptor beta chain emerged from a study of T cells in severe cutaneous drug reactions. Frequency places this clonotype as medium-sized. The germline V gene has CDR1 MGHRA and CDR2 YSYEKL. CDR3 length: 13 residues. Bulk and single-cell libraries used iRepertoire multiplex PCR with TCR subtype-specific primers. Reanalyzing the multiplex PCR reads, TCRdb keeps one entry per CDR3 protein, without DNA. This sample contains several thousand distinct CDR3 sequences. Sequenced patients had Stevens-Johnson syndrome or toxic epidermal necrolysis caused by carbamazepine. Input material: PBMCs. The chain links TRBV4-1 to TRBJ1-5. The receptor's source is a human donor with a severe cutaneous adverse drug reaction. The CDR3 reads CASAANGNQPQHF.